These T cell receptor beta chains were read from a single sample in a study of T cell responses to AZD1222 COVID-19 vaccine. Profiling relied on immunoSEQ multiplex PCR, and the TCRdb table lists in-frame clones only, not all of them. The profile shows about 110,000 clones, roughly nine tenths of them singletons. The sample here was peripheral blood, taken on day 0 of MenACWY control vaccination. These receptors were collected from an adult in good health. Both conserved end residues are part of each CDR3. D genes are given only for firm matches. Expanded clones are given a class, and other clones once, few, many or no size at all.

clone size	V gene	J gene	D gene	CDR3 protein	CDR3 DNA
NA	TRBV11-2	TRBJ2-6	NA	CASSFLGGFGANVLTF	TGTGCCAGCAGCTTCCTGGGGGGTTTCGGGGCCAACGTCCTGACTTTC
NA	TRBV24-1	TRBJ2-7	NA	CATSDGHTYEQYF	TGTGCCACCAGTGACGGACACACCTACGAGCAGTACTTC
NA	TRBV11-2	TRBJ1-1	NA	CASSSQGQLNTEAFF	TGTGCCAGCAGCTCGCAAGGACAGCTGAACACTGAAGCTTTCTTT
once	TRBV6-1	TRBJ1-3	NA	CASSDPSTGLSGNTIYF	TGTGCCAGCAGTGATCCTTCAACGGGACTCTCTGGAAACACCATATATTTT
NA	TRBV10-1	TRBJ1-6	NA	CASSESPGGGIQWRSPLHF	TGCGCCAGCAGTGAGTCGCCGGGGGGCGGCATCCAATGGCGTTCACCCCTCCACTTT
NA	TRBV7-3	TRBJ1-1	TRBD1	CASSAFQGANTEAFF	TGTGCCAGCAGCGCGTTTCAGGGGGCGAACACTGAAGCTTTCTTT
NA	TRBV5-1	TRBJ2-7	TRBD1	CASAPGTASSYEQYF	TGCGCCAGCGCCCCCGGGACAGCAAGCTCCTACGAGCAGTACTTC
NA	TRBV7-2	TRBJ1-2	TRBD1	CASSPRDRDGYTF	TGTGCCAGCAGCCCCCGGGACAGGGATGGCTACACCTTC
once	TRBV4-1	TRBJ1-1	NA	CASSQDQAATEAFF	TGCGCCAGCAGCCAAGATCAGGCAGCCACTGAAGCTTTCTTT
NA	TRBV4-3	TRBJ2-7	NA	CASSQDSTSYEQYF	TGCGCCAGCAGCCAAGATAGCACATCCTACGAGCAGTACTTC
NA	TRBV28	TRBJ2-2	NA	CASSSGTTGELFF	TGTGCCAGCAGTAGCGGGACAACCGGGGAGCTGTTTTTT
once	TRBV5-4	TRBJ1-6	TRBD1	CASSHRDRESPLHF	TGTGCCAGCAGCCACCGGGACAGGGAGTCACCCCTCCACTTT
NA	TRBV2	TRBJ2-1	NA	CASVRQEDEQFF	TGTGCCAGCGTGAGACAGGAGGATGAGCAGTTCTTC
NA	TRBV19	TRBJ2-3	NA	CASSIRPRVPDTQYF	TGTGCCAGTAGTATCCGGCCCCGGGTCCCAGATACGCAGTATTTT
NA	TRBV15	TRBJ1-5	NA	CATSTQGQPQHF	TGTGCCACCAGCACGCAAGGTCAGCCCCAGCATTTT
NA	TRBV5-6	TRBJ2-5	NA	CASSLAGEGRAYLGETQYF	TGTGCCAGCAGCTTGGCCGGTGAAGGCAGGGCTTACTTGGGGGAGACCCAGTACTTC
NA	TRBV6-5	TRBJ2-3	TRBD2	CASSYMTSGGPDTQYF	TGTGCCAGCAGTTATATGACTAGCGGGGGCCCGGATACGCAGTATTTT
NA	TRBV12-3/TRBV12-4	TRBJ1-6	NA	CASSLVGNSPLHF	TGTGCCAGCAGTTTAGTGGGGAATTCACCCCTCCACTTT
NA	TRBV5-1	TRBJ1-3	TRBD1	CASSLAMGQGASGNTIYF	TGCGCCAGCAGCTTGGCCATGGGACAGGGGGCGTCTGGAAACACCATATATTTT
NA	TRBV6-6	TRBJ1-5	TRBD1	CASSHGTGVQPQHF	TGTGCCAGCAGCCACGGTACAGGGGTCCAGCCCCAGCATTTT
NA	TRBV6-2/TRBV6-3	TRBJ2-7	NA	CASSSARVDYEQYF	TGTGCCAGCAGTTCCGCAAGGGTCGACTACGAGCAGTACTTC
NA	TRBV18	TRBJ2-3	TRBD2	CASSSGTSGAPVDTQYF	TGTGCCAGCTCATCGGGGACTAGCGGGGCTCCAGTAGATACGCAGTATTTT
NA	TRBV10-3	TRBJ1-1	TRBD1	CAITRTKGADTEAFF	TGTGCCATCACCCGGACGAAGGGGGCGGACACTGAAGCTTTCTTT
NA	TRBV10-3	TRBJ1-4	TRBD1	CAISVGTATNEKLFF	TGTGCCATCAGTGTCGGGACAGCAACTAATGAAAAACTGTTTTTT
NA	TRBV3-1/TRBV3-2	TRBJ2-5	NA	CASSQVNGGRETQYF	TGTGCCAGCAGCCAAGTTAACGGGGGGCGAGAGACCCAGTACTTC
few	TRBV19	TRBJ2-2	TRBD1	CASSIGIGTGRTGELFF	TGTGCCAGTAGTATCGGTATAGGGACAGGGCGCACCGGGGAGCTGTTTTTT
NA	TRBV4-2	TRBJ2-3	NA	CASSQDQNTQYF	TGTGCCAGCAGCCAAGATCAAAATACGCAGTATTTT
NA	TRBV7-7	TRBJ2-1	NA	CASSAGLSRDEQFF	TGTGCTAGCAGCGCCGGGCTTTCCCGGGATGAGCAGTTCTTC
NA	TRBV7-3	TRBJ2-5	TRBD2	CASSLIPGRETQYF	TGTGCCAGCAGCTTAATCCCCGGGAGGGAGACCCAGTACTTC
NA	TRBV5-1	TRBJ2-2	TRBD2	CASSLPAGGSTGELFF	TGCGCCAGCAGCCTCCCTGCGGGGGGGAGCACCGGGGAGCTGTTTTTT
NA	TRBV11-3	TRBJ1-2	NA	CASERGCYGYTF	TGTGCCAGTGAGAGGGGGTGCTATGGCTACACCTTC
NA	TRBV9	TRBJ1-2	NA	CASSVEGGYGYTF	TGTGCCAGCAGCGTAGAGGGGGGCTATGGCTACACCTTC
once	TRBV2	TRBJ1-3	NA	CASSEAGNTIYF	TGTGCCAGCAGTGAGGCTGGAAACACCATATATTTT
NA	TRBV5-1	TRBJ1-1	NA	CASSLEEGTEAFF	TGCGCCAGCAGCTTGGAAGAAGGAACTGAAGCTTTCTTT
NA	TRBV10-3	TRBJ1-2	NA	CAISVSGYGYTF	TGTGCCATCAGTGTTTCGGGCTATGGCTACACCTTC
NA	TRBV5-1	TRBJ1-2	TRBD1	CASSGAGGQGAFNYGYTF	TGCGCCAGCAGCGGAGCCGGGGGACAGGGGGCCTTTAACTATGGCTACACCTTC
few	TRBV7-9	TRBJ2-3	NA	CASSLAGVVADTQYF	TGTGCCAGCAGCTTAGCGGGGGTAGTGGCAGATACGCAGTATTTT
NA	TRBV19	TRBJ1-5	NA	CASSILGLGNQPQHF	TGTGCCAGTAGTATATTAGGCCTCGGCAATCAGCCCCAGCATTTT
once	TRBV5-1	TRBJ2-5	NA	CASSLGPQETQYF	TGCGCCAGCAGCTTGGGACCCCAAGAGACCCAGTACTTC